This T cell receptor (beta chain) comes out of a study of T cells expressing NK-cell markers. Findings and caveats of the study: Four donors' CD3+CD56-NKG2C+ cells were dominated by the same clonotypes.

Worth noting for this clonotype: The antigen is undetermined.

Synthesis of TCR beta cDNA relied on 5'RACE template switching carrying UMIs. TCRdb re-called the 5' RACE reads and gives one entry per CDR3 protein, without DNA. The ten top clones account for about 5.2%, within a sample of hundreds of thousands of distinct CDR3 sequences. This CDR3 contains 14 residues. Per germline, CDR1 DFQATT and CDR2 SNEGSKA (reference sequence). The sample was blood T cells: a sorted CD56 or NKG2C T cell subset, CD4+ or CD8+ T cells, or bulk PBMC T cells (not recorded which). This clonotype was sampled from a man between 18 and 69 years old in good health. The chain has TRBV20-1 and TRBJ2-5; TCRdb picks TRBD1, but there is no DNA to check that call. The CDR3 region is CSARPVRGLETQYF.